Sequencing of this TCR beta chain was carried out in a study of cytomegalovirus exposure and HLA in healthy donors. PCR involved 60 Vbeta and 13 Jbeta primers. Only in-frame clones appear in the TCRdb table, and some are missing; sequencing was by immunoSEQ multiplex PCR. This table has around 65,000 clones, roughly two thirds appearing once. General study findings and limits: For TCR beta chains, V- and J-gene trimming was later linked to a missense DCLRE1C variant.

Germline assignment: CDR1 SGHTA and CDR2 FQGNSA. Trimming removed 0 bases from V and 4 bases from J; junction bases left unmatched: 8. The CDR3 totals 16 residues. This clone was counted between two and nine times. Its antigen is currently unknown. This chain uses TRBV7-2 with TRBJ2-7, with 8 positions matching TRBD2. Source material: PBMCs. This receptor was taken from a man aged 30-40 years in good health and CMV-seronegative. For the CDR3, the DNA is TGTGCCAGCAGCTTAGCCTCAAGCGGGGGTATTTACGAGCAGTACTTC. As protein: CASSLASSGGIYEQYF.